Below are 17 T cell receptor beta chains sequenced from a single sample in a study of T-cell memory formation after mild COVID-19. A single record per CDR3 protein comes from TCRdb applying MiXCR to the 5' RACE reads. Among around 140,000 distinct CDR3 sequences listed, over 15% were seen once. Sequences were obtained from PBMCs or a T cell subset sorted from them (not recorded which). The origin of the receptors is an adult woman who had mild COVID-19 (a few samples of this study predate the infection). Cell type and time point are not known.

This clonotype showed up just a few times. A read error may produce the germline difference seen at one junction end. CDR3 DNA sequence: TGTGCCAGCAGCCAAGATCCACAAGGGTCAGGTCGATTCTTC. This sequence encodes CASSQDPQGSGRFF. The chain couples TRBV3-1 to TRBJ2-7, with unresolved D. This CDR3 has 14 residues. Germline V gene data show CDR1 as LGHDT and CDR2 as YNNKEL (reference sequence).

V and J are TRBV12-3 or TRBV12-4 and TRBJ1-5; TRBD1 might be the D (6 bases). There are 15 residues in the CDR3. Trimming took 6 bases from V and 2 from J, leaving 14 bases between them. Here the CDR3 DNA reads TGTGCCAGCAGCATACAGGGAAGGGGCAATCAGCCCCAGCATTTT. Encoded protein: CASSIQGRGNQPQHF.

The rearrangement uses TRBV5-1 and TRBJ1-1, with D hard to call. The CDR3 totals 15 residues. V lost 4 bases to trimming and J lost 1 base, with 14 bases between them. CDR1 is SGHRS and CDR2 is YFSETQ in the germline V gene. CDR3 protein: CASSPGWASNTEAFF. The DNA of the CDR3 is TGCGCCAGCAGCCCTGGTTGGGCTTCGAACACTGAAGCTTTCTTT.

The CDR3 DNA reads TGTGCCAGCAGCCAAGGCGTCGGGGCCTACGAGCAGTACTTC. This translates into CASSQGVGAYEQYF. The chain employs TRBV3-1 and TRBJ2-7; tentatively, D is TRBD2 (5 bases). CDR1 and CDR2 from the germline V gene are LGHDT and YNNKEL (reference sequence). V gave up 1 base and J gave up 2 bases, with 9 bases separating them. The CDR3 totals 14 residues.

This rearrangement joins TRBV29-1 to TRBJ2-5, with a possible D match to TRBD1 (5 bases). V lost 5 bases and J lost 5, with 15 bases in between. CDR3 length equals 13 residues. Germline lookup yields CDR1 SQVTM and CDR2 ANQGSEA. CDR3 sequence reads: CSVQGSATETQYF. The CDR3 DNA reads TGCAGCGTTCAGGGCAGCGCGACGGAGACCCAGTACTTC.

The CDR3 DNA reads TGTGCCAGCAGCACCCTTCTAAGCGGGAGGACCACAGATACGCAGTATTTT. It codes for CASSTLLSGRTTDTQYF. J is TRBJ2-3 and V is TRBV7-9; TRBD2 aligns across 9 bases. This CDR3 region has 17 residues. J gave up 2 bases and V 5 bases, and 11 bases lay outside the gene matches. The germline V gene encodes CDR1 SEHNR and CDR2 FQNEAQ (reference sequence).

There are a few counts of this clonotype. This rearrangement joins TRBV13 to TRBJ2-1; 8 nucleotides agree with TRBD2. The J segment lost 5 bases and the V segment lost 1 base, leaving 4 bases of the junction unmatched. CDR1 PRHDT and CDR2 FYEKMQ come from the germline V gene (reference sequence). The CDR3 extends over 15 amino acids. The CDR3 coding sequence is TGTGCCAGCAGCTTAGATCTAGCGGGCCACAATGAGCAGTTCTTC. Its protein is CASSLDLAGHNEQFF.

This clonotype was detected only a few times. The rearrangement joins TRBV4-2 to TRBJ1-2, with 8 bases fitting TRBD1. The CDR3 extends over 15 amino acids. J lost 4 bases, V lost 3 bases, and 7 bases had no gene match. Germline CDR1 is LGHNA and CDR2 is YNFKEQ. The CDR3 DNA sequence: TGTGCCAGCAGCCAGGGGCAGGGGGCTGGCTATGGCTACACCTTC. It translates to CASSQGQGAGYGYTF.

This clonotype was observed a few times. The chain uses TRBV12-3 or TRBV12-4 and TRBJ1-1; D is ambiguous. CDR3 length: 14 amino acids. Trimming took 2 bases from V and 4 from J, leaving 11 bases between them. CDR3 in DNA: TGTGCCAGCAGTTTAAATGGGTTTGGCACTGAAGCTTTCTTT. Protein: CASSLNGFGTEAFF.

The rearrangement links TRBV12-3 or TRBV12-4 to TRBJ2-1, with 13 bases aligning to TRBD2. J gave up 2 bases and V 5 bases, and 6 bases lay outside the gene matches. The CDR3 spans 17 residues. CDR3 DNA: TGTGCCAGCAGTCCATGGACTAGCGGGGGCCCCTACAATGAGCAGTTCTTC. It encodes CASSPWTSGGPYNEQFF.

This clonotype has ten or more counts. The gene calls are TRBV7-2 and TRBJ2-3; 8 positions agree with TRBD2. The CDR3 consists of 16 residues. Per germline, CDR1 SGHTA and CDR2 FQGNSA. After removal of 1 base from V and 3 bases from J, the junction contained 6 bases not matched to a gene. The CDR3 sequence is CASSLVLGLGTDTQYF. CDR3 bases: TGTGCCAGCAGCTTAGTTCTGGGACTAGGGACAGATACGCAGTATTTT.

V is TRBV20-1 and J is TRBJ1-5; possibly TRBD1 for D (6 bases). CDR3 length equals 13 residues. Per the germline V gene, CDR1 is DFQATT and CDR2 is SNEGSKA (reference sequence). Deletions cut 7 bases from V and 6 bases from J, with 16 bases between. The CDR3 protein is CSVTRDIGQPQHF. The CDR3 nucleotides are TGCAGTGTCACTCGGGACATCGGTCAGCCCCAGCATTTT.

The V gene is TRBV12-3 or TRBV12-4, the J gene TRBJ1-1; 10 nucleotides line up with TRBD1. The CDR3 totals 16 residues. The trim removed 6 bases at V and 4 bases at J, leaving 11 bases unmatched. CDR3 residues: CASSPRTGGETTEAFF. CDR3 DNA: TGTGCCAGCAGCCCCAGGACAGGGGGTGAGACCACTGAAGCTTTCTTT.

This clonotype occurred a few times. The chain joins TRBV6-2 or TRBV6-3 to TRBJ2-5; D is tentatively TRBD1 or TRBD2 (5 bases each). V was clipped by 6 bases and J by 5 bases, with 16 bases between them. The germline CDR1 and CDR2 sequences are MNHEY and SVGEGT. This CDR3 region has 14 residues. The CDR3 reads CASRHWDASETQYF. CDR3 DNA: TGTGCCAGCAGACATTGGGACGCCTCGGAGACCCAGTACTTC.

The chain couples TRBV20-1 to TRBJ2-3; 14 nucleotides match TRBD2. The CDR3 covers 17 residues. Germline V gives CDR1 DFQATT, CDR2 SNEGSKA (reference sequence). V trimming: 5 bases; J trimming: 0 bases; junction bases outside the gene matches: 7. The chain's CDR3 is CSAPGLAGGGSTDTQYF. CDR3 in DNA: TGCAGTGCTCCCGGACTAGCGGGGGGTGGGAGCACAGATACGCAGTATTTT.

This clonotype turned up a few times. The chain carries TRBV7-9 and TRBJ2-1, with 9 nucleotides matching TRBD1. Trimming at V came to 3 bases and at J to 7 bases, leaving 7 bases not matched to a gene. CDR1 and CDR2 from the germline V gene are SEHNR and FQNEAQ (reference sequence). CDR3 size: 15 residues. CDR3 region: CASSLMGQGGNEQFF. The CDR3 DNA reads TGTGCCAGCAGCTTGATGGGACAGGGAGGGAATGAGCAGTTCTTC.

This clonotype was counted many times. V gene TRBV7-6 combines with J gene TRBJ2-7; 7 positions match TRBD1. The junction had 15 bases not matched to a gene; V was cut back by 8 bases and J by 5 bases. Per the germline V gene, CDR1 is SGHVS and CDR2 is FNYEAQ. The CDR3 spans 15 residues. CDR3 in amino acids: CASPTWQGELNEQYF. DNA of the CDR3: TGTGCCAGCCCGACGTGGCAGGGGGAGTTGAACGAGCAGTACTTC.